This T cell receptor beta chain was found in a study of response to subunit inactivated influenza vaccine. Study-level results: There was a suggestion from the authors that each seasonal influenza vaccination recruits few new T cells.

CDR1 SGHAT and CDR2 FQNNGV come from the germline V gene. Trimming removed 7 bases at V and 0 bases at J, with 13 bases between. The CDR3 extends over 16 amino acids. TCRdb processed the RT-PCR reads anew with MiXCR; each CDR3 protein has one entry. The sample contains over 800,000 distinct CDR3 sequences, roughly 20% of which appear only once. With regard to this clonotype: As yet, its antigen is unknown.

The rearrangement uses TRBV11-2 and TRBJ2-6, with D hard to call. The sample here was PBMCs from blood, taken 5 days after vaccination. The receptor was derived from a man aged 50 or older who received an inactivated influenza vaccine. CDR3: CASTPLFDSGANVLTF. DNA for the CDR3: TGTGCCAGCACCCCCTTGTTCGACTCTGGGGCCAACGTCCTGACTTTC.